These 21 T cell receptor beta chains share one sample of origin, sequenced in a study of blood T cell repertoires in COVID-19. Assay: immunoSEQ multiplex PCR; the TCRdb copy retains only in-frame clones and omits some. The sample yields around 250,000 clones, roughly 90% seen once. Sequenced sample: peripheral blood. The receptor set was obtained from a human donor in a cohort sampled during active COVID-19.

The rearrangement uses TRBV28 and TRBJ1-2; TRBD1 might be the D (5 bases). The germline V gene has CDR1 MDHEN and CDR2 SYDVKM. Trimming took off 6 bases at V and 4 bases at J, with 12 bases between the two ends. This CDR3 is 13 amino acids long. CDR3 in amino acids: CASSPRGFYGYTF. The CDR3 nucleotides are TGTGCCAGCAGCCCCCGGGGGTTCTATGGCTACACCTTC.

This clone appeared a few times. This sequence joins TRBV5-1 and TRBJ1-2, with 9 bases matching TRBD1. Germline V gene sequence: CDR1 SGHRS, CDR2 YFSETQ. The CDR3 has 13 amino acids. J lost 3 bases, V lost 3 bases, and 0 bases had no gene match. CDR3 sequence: CASSWDRDYGYTF. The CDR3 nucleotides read TGCGCCAGCAGCTGGGACAGGGACTATGGCTACACCTTC.

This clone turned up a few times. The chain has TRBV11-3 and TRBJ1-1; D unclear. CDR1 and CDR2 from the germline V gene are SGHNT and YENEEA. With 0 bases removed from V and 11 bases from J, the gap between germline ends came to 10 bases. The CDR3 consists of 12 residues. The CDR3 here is CASSLDRMEAFF. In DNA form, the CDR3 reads TGTGCCAGCAGCTTAGATCGAATGGAGGCTTTCTTT.

CDR3 loop: CASSMRIGSPSGTDTQYF. The CDR3 DNA reads as TGTGCCAGTAGTATGAGGATAGGGAGCCCGAGTGGCACAGATACGCAGTATTTT. The genes are TRBV19 and TRBJ2-3; D is possibly TRBD2 (5 bases). The germline V gene encodes CDR1 LNHDA and CDR2 SQIVND (reference sequence). The length of the CDR3 is 18 residues. The ends were cut back, 3 bases at V and 1 base at J, with 20 bases in the middle.

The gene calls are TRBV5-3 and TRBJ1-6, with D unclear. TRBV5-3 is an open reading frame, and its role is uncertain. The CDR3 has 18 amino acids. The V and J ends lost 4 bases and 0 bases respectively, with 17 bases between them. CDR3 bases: TGTGCCAGAAGCCTAAAAGGAGAAGTGAGCTCCTATAATTCACCCCTCCACTTT. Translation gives CARSLKGEVSSYNSPLHF.

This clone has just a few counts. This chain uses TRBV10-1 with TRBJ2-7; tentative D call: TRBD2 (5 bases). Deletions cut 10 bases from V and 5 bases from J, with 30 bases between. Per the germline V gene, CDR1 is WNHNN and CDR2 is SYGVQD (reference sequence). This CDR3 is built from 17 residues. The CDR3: CATPKSERELLVHEQYF. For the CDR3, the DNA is TGCGCCACCCCCAAGTCGGAAAGGGAGTTATTAGTCCACGAGCAGTACTTC.

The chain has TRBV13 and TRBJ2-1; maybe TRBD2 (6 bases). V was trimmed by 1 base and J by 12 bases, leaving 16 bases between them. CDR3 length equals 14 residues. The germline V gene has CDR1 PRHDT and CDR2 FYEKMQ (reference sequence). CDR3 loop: CASSLEDGGIGQFF. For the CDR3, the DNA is TGTGCCAGCAGCTTAGAGGACGGGGGTATCGGGCAGTTCTTC.

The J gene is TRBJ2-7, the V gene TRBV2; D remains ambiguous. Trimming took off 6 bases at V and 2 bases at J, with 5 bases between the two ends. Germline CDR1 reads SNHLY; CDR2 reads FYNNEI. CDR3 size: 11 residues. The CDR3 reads CASRAAYEQYF. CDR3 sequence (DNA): TGTGCCAGCAGGGCGGCCTACGAGCAGTACTTC.

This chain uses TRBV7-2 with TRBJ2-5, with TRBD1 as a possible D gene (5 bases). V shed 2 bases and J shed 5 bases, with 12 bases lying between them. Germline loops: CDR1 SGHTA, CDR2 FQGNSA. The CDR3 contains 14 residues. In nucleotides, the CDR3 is TGTGCCAGCAGCTTAAGACAGTGGGGCGAGACCCAGTACTTC. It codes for CASSLRQWGETQYF.

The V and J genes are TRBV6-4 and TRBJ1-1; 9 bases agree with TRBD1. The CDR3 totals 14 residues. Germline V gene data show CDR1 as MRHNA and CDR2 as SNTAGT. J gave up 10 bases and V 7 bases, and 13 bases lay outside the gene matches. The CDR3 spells CASNSGTGSFPAFF. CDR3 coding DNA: TGTGCCAGCAATTCCGGGACAGGGTCGTTTCCAGCTTTCTTT.

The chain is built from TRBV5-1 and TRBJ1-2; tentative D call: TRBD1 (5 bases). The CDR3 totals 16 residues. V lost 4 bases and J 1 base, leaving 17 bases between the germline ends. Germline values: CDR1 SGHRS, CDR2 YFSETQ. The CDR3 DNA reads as TGCGCCAGCAGCCGCATAACTGGACAACTTAACTATGGCTACACCTTC. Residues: CASSRITGQLNYGYTF.

The CDR3 region is CSARYGNTIYF. In DNA, the CDR3 is TGCAGTGCTAGGTATGGAAACACCATATATTTT. V is TRBV20-1 and J is TRBJ1-3; D remains ambiguous. This CDR3 comprises 11 residues. The germline gives CDR1 DFQATT, CDR2 SNEGSKA (reference sequence). Trimming removed 3 bases from V and 3 bases from J, with 3 bases in between.

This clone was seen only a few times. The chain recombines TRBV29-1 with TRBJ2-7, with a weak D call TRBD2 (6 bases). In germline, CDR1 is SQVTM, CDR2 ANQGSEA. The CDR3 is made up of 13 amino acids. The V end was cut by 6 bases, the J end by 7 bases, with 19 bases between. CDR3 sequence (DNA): TGCAGCGTCGACGGGACTCCCGGCGGTGAGCAGTACTTC. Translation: CSVDGTPGGEQYF.

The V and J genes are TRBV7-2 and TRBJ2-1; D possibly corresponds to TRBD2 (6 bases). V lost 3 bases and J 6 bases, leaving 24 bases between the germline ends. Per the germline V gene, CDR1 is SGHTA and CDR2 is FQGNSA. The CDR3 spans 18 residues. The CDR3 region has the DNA TGTGCCAGCAGCTTTTTGGGGGGATTGTCGGGGCGAGGCAATGAGCAGTTCTTC. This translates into CASSFLGGLSGRGNEQFF.

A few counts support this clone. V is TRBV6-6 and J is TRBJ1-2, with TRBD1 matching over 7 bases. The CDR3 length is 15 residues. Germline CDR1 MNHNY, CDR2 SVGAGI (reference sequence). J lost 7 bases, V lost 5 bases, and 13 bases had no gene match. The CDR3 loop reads CASSATGVGYFGYTF. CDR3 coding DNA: TGTGCCAGCAGTGCAACAGGGGTGGGCTATTTTGGCTACACCTTC.

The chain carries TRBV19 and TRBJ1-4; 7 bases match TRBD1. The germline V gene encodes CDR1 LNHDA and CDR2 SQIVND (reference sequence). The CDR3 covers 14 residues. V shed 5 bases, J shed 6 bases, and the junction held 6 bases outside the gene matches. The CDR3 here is CASSQGVGYEKLFF. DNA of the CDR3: TGTGCCAGTAGTCAGGGGGTGGGCTATGAAAAACTGTTTTTT.

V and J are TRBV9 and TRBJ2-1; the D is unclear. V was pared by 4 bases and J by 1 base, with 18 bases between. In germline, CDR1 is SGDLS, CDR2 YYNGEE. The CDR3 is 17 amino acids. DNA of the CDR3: TGTGCCAGCAGCACCACATTACAGACATTTTCCTACAATGAGCAGTTCTTC. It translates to CASSTTLQTFSYNEQFF. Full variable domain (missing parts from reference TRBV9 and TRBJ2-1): DSGVTQTPKHLITATGQRVTLRCSPRSGDLSVYWYQQSLDQGLQFLIQYYNGEERAKGNILERFSAQQFPDLHSELNLSSLELGDSALYFCASSTTLQTFSYNEQFFGPGTRLTVL.

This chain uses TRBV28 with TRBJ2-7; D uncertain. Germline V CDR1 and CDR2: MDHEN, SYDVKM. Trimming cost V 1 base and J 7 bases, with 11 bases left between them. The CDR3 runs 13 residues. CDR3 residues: CASSLSVAVEQYF. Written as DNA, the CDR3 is TGTGCCAGCAGTTTATCGGTTGCTGTTGAGCAGTACTTC.

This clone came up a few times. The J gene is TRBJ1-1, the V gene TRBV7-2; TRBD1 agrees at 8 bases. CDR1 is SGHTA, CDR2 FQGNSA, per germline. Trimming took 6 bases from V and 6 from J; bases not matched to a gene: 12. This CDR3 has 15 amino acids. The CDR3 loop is CASSLQTGAHAEAFF. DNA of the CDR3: TGTGCCAGCAGTCTACAGACAGGGGCGCATGCTGAAGCTTTCTTT.

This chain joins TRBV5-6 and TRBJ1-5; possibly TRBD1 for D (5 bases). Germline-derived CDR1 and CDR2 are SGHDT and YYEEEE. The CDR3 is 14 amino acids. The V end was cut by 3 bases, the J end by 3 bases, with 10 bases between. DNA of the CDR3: TGTGCCAGCAGCTCTCAGGGATACAATCAGCCCCAGCATTTT. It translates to CASSSQGYNQPQHF.

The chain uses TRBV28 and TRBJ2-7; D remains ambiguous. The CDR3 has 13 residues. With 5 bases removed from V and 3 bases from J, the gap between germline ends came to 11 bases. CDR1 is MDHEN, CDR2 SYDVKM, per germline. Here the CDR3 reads CASSGQMFYEQYF. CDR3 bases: TGTGCCAGCAGTGGGCAGATGTTCTACGAGCAGTACTTC.